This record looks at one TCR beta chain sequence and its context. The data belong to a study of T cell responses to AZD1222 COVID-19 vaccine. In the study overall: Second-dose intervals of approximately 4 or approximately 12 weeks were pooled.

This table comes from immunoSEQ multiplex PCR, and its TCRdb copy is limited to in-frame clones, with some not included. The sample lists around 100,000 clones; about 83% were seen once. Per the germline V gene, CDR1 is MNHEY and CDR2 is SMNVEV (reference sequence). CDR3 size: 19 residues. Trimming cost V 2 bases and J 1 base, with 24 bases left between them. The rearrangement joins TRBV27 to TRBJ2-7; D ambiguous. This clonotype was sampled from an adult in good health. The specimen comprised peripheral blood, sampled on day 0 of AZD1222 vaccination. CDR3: CASSLRYIRAGQTSYEQYF. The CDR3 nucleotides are TGTGCCAGCAGTTTACGGTATATTAGGGCCGGCCAGACGTCCTACGAGCAGTACTTC.